These 21 T cell receptor beta chains share one sample of origin, sequenced in a study of PD-L1 blockade in urothelial cancer. Some clones are missing from TCRdb's copy, which holds only in-frame ones; the method was immunoSEQ multiplex PCR. Found here are 25,000 to 35,000 clones, approximately 86% of them singletons; the top ten hold approximately 1.8%. The sample was PBMCs, taken around atezolizumab (anti-PD-L1) treatment. These receptors came from a man in his forties or fifties with urothelial cancer.

The genes are TRBV30 and TRBJ2-5, with D possibly being TRBD1 (6 bases). V was pared by 4 bases and J by 5 bases, with 17 bases between. The germline V gene encodes CDR1 GTSNPN and CDR2 SVGIG (reference sequence). The CDR3 runs 14 residues. This CDR3 is CAWNGQGMRETQYF. The CDR3 DNA reads as TGTGCCTGGAATGGGCAGGGGATGAGGGAGACCCAGTACTTC.

This clone was observed a single time. This chain joins TRBV5-4 and TRBJ2-4, with a possible D match to TRBD2 (5 bases). V was shortened by 5 bases and J by 1 base, with 10 bases between the two germline ends. CDR3 size: 14 residues. In germline, CDR1 is SGHNT, CDR2 YYREEE (reference sequence). CDR3 sequence: CASSLREAKNIQYF. DNA of the CDR3: TGTGCCAGCAGTCTTAGGGAGGCCAAAAACATTCAGTACTTC.

The CDR3 bases are TGCGCCAGCAGCCAAAGACTAGCGGGGACCTACGAGCAGTACTTC. As protein: CASSQRLAGTYEQYF. The chain combines TRBV4-3 with TRBJ2-7; 11 bases match TRBD2. This CDR3 contains 15 residues. J lost 2 bases, V lost 2 bases, and 2 bases had no gene match. Germline CDR1 LGHNA, CDR2 YSLEER.

The chain employs TRBV4-3 and TRBJ2-7; unclear D gene. Trimming shortened V by 4 bases and J by 0 bases, and 10 bases separated the two germline ends. CDR3 length: 14 amino acids. Germline loops: CDR1 LGHNA, CDR2 YSLEER. The CDR3 sequence is CASSLWLDSYEQYF. DNA for the CDR3: TGCGCCAGCAGCCTGTGGCTTGACTCCTACGAGCAGTACTTC.

The CDR3: CATTGAYGYTF. Written as DNA, the CDR3 is TGTGCCACGACAGGGGCCTATGGCTACACCTTC. This chain connects TRBV25-1 to TRBJ1-2; 8 bases line up with TRBD1. The trim removed 10 bases at V and 4 bases at J, leaving 2 bases unmatched. The germline gives CDR1 MGHDK, CDR2 SYGVNS. The CDR3 covers 11 residues.

V is TRBV27 and J is TRBJ2-7; possible D gene TRBD1, 5 bases. The CDR3 covers 15 residues. Per the germline V gene, CDR1 is MNHEY and CDR2 is SMNVEV (reference sequence). V lost 2 bases and J lost 4, with 15 bases in between. The CDR3 protein is CASSLGLERGYEQYF. CDR3 DNA: TGTGCCAGCAGTTTAGGATTAGAAAGGGGATACGAGCAGTACTTC.

The genes are TRBV6-5 and TRBJ1-3, with 9 bases fitting TRBD1. Germline V CDR1 and CDR2: MNHEY, SVGAGI. There are 15 residues in the CDR3. Losses at the gene ends were 5 bases for V and 5 bases for J; bases not matched to a gene: 7. The CDR3 here is CASSNYRGRRNTIYF. The CDR3 DNA reads TGTGCCAGCAGTAATTACAGGGGGCGACGAAACACCATATATTTT.

This clone was counted between two and nine times. This chain uses TRBV10-3 with TRBJ2-7; 9 bases are a match to TRBD1. CDR1 and CDR2 from the germline V gene are ENHRY and SYGVKD. CDR3 length: 13 amino acids. Trimming at V came to 7 bases and at J to 5 bases, leaving 6 bases not matched to a gene. The CDR3 coding sequence is TGTGCCATCACTGGGACAGGGAACGACGAGCAGTACTTC. The encoded protein is CAITGTGNDEQYF.

CDR3 coding DNA: TGTGCCAGCAGCCGAACTAGGGCCCTACAAGAGACCCAGTACTTC. Protein: CASSRTRALQETQYF. The V gene is TRBV6-6, the J gene TRBJ2-5, with a tentative D call TRBD2 (5 bases). Trimming cost V 6 bases and J 2 bases, with 16 bases left between them. The germline V gene has CDR1 MNHNY and CDR2 SVGAGI (reference sequence). There are 15 residues in the CDR3.

The V gene is TRBV11-1, the J gene TRBJ2-7, with D maybe TRBD1 (5 bases). The germline V gene has CDR1 SGHAT and CDR2 FQDESV (reference sequence). The CDR3 consists of 16 residues. V was clipped by 0 bases and J by 0 bases, with 12 bases between them. DNA of the CDR3: TGTGCCAGCAGCTTAGCAGGGCAGGGCGGCTCCTACGAGCAGTACTTC. Its translation is CASSLAGQGGSYEQYF.

V is TRBV29-1 and J is TRBJ2-7; D is unresolved. The CDR3 totals 11 residues. The V gene lost 4 bases and the J gene lost 3 bases, with 7 bases spanning the gap. Germline V CDR1 and CDR2: SQVTM, ANQGSEA. CDR3 protein: CSVGLNYEQYF. The CDR3 bases are TGCAGCGTTGGGCTGAACTACGAGCAGTACTTC.

CDR3 in DNA: TGTGCCAGCAGCAAAGGGGCGGTGAGAGAGACCCAGTACTTC. Its translation is CASSKGAVRETQYF. This chain uses TRBV7-9 with TRBJ2-5; TRBD1 is a possible D gene (5 bases). CDR3 length: 14 amino acids. CDR1 and CDR2 (germline): SEHNR, FQNEAQ (reference sequence). The V gene lost 5 bases and the J gene lost 4 bases, with 14 bases spanning the gap.

The genes are TRBV7-8 and TRBJ2-3; 12 bases map to TRBD2. V shed 0 bases, J shed 8 bases, and the junction held 6 bases outside the gene matches. The CDR3 contains 16 residues. The germline CDR1 and CDR2 sequences are SGHVS and FQNEAQ. The CDR3 sequence is CASSLALAGGPGTQYF. DNA for the CDR3: TGTGCCAGCAGCTTAGCCCTAGCGGGAGGGCCAGGTACGCAGTATTTT.

The rearrangement joins TRBV6-4 to TRBJ1-2; no clear D. The V and J ends lost 3 bases and 8 bases respectively, with 7 bases between them. The CDR3 extends over 11 amino acids. CDR1 and CDR2 from the germline V gene are MRHNA and SNTAGT. The CDR3 nucleotides are TGTGCCAGCAGTGATGGAGGGGGCTACACCTTC. Translation: CASSDGGGYTF.

In its sample, this clone was seen a few times. The genes are TRBV13 and TRBJ1-6; TRBD1 matches at 8 bases. From germline, CDR1 is PRHDT and CDR2 FYEKMQ (reference sequence). Germline trimming cut 5 bases from V and 9 bases from J; bases unmatched to any gene: 6. The CDR3 contains 14 residues. CDR3 nucleotides: TGTGCCAGCAGCCAACAGGGGGTCAGTTCACCCCTCCACTTT. It is translated as CASSQQGVSSPLHF. The full variable domain, its missing parts supplied by reference TRBV13 and TRBJ1-6, is AAGVIQSPRHLIKEKRETATLKCYPIPRHDTVYWYQQGPGQDPQFLISFYEKMQSDKGSIPDRFSAQQFSDYHSELNMSSLELGDSALYFCASSQQGVSSPLHFGNGTRLTVT.

The chain carries TRBV6-5 and TRBJ1-5; D is uncertain. Trimming removed 7 bases from V and 1 base from J, with 11 bases in between. The CDR3 covers 14 residues. Germline CDR1 is MNHEY and CDR2 is SVGAGI. The DNA of the CDR3 is TGTGCCAGCACCAGAGCGGGCAGCAATCAGCCCCAGCATTTT. Amino acid sequence: CASTRAGSNQPQHF.

This chain's CDR3 is CASTIKGAGEQYF. CDR3 DNA sequence: TGTGCCAGCACCATCAAGGGGGCGGGCGAGCAGTACTTC. This chain connects TRBV7-9 to TRBJ2-7; 7 nucleotides match TRBD1. The ends lost 7 bases at V and 6 bases at J; junction bases unmatched: 9. Germline V gene data show CDR1 as SEHNR and CDR2 as FQNEAQ (reference sequence). The CDR3 covers 13 residues.

The chain recombines TRBV5-5 with TRBJ2-7, with D possibly TRBD2 on 5 matching bases. Germline CDR1 reads SGHKS; CDR2 reads YYEKEE (reference sequence). The CDR3 runs 12 residues. V was clipped by 4 bases and J by 6 bases, with 11 bases between them. As DNA, the CDR3 is TGTGCCAGCAGCATACTAGTAAGCGAGCAGTACTTC. Translated, it gives CASSILVSEQYF.

The chain has TRBV5-6 and TRBJ1-5, with 8 bases matching TRBD1. The CDR3 contains 15 residues. V was pared by 1 base and J by 4 bases, with 4 bases of the junction left unmatched. Looked up from germline, CDR1 is SGHDT and CDR2 is YYEEEE. This chain's CDR3 is CASSLRQGSNQPQHF. The DNA of the CDR3 is TGTGCCAGCAGCTTGCGACAGGGGAGTAATCAGCCCCAGCATTTT.

CDR3 sequence (DNA): TGTGCCAGCAGCAGCCCACAGGGTAGGCCCTACAATGAGCAGTTCTTC. Protein product: CASSSPQGRPYNEQFF. The V and J genes are TRBV11-2 and TRBJ2-1; possibly TRBD1 for D (6 bases). This CDR3 is 16 amino acids long. In germline, CDR1 is SGHAT, CDR2 FQNNGV. V dropped 5 bases and J dropped 2 bases, with 16 bases sitting between them. Variable domain in full (rest from reference TRBV11-2 and TRBJ2-1): EAGVAQSPRYKIIEKRQSVAFWCNPISGHATLYWYQQILGQGPKLLIQFQNNGVVDDSQLPKDRFSAERLKGVDSTLKIQPAKLEDSAVYLCASSSPQGRPYNEQFFGPGTRLTVL.

In nucleotides, the CDR3 is TGCGCCAGCAGTGCTATCCTGACTAGCGGGGGGTCTGGGGCCAACGTCCTGACTTTC. Protein: CASSAILTSGGSGANVLTF. The rearrangement joins TRBV10-2 to TRBJ2-6; 13 bases are a match to TRBD2. This CDR3 has 19 amino acids. Per the germline V gene, CDR1 is WSHSY and CDR2 is SAAADI. J gave up 1 base and V 4 bases, and 7 bases lay outside the gene matches.